Below, 15 T cell receptor beta chains from the same sample are listed, as sequenced in a study of blood T cell repertoires in COVID-19 (dated by TCRdb to the early 2020s). Library method: the immunoSEQ multiplex PCR assay. The table comes from immuneACCESS by way of TCRdb, which keeps in-frame sequences with V and J called. Part of the clones is missing from these tables; in studies checked, under half for an unresolved V gene and the rest for unknown reasons. The table for this sample lists about 380,000 clones; over 75% of them were counted only once. The ten largest clones capture 2.5% to 3% of the sample. The sample taken for sequencing was PBMCs or T cells enriched from blood (not recorded which). These receptors all come from a woman aged 30 to 39 who had recovered from COVID-19.

This clone was found a few times. The chain employs TRBV5-4 and TRBJ2-1, with D possibly being TRBD1 (5 bases). Trimming shortened V by 0 bases and J by 2 bases, and 12 bases separated the two germline ends. Germline lookup yields CDR1 SGHNT and CDR2 YYREEE (reference sequence). This CDR3 region has 16 residues. In DNA form, the CDR3 reads TGTGCCAGCAGCTTGGGGGGCCAGCTAACCTACAATGAGCAGTTCTTC. Its translation: CASSLGGQLTYNEQFF.

In this sample, this clone turned up once. The J gene is TRBJ2-1, the V gene TRBV3-1 (or the pseudogene TRBV3-2), with D possibly matching TRBD2 (6 bases). The CDR3 is made up of 17 amino acids. Trimming left V 0 bases short and J 0 bases short, with 12 bases between. The germline V gene has CDR1 LGHDT and CDR2 YNNKEL (reference sequence). The DNA for the CDR3 is TGTGCCAGCAGCCAAGAGCGTAGCGGACTCTCCTACAATGAGCAGTTCTTC. Its protein is CASSQERSGLSYNEQFF.

The chain couples TRBV7-9 to TRBJ2-7, with TRBD2 identical over 10 bases. From germline, CDR1 is SEHNR and CDR2 FQNEAQ (reference sequence). Unmatched junction bases numbered 15, after V lost 3 bases and J lost 1 base. The CDR3 runs 19 residues. CDR3 residues: CASSFKARGQLAGSYEQYF. The CDR3 DNA reads as TGTGCCAGCAGCTTTAAGGCCAGGGGGCAACTAGCGGGGTCCTACGAGCAGTACTTC.

This clone was observed once. This sequence joins TRBV6-1 and TRBJ2-7; 11 nucleotides align to TRBD2. V lost 4 bases and J lost 3; bases outside the gene matches: 8. The CDR3 spans 16 residues. Per germline, CDR1 MNHNS and CDR2 SASEGT. The CDR3 loop is CASSGGLAVGGYEQYF. The CDR3 DNA follows: TGTGCCAGCAGTGGGGGACTAGCGGTGGGAGGCTACGAGCAGTACTTC.

CDR3 loop: CASRQGAAGNTIYF. DNA of the CDR3: TGTGCCAGTAGACAGGGGGCGGCTGGAAACACCATATATTTT. V and J are TRBV19 and TRBJ1-3, with 9 bases lining up with TRBD1. The junction had 2 bases not matched to a gene; V was cut back by 6 bases and J by 2 bases. Germline V CDR1 and CDR2: LNHDA, SQIVND (reference sequence). CDR3 length: 14 amino acids.

This clone occurred once. The V call is TRBV15, the J call TRBJ2-7; 8 bases are shared with TRBD1. CDR1 is LNHNV and CDR2 is YYDKDF in the germline V gene (reference sequence). V was clipped by 0 bases and J by 2 bases; unmatched bases: 3. The CDR3 totals 15 residues. CDR3: CATSREQGAAYEQYF. For the CDR3, the DNA is TGTGCCACCAGCAGAGAGCAGGGGGCAGCCTACGAGCAGTACTTC.

The V and J genes are TRBV12-5 and TRBJ2-2, with TRBD1 as a possible D gene (6 bases). Germline V gene sequence: CDR1 LGHNT, CDR2 FRNRAP. The CDR3 covers 12 residues. Between the trimmed V and J ends, which lost 7 bases and 13 bases, there was a span of 16 bases. The CDR3 sequence: CASAHTGGPLFF. The CDR3 DNA reads TGTGCTAGTGCCCACACTGGGGGCCCGCTGTTTTTT.

The chain is built from TRBV19 and TRBJ2-3; perhaps TRBD2 as D (5 bases). The germline V and J ends were trimmed by 7 bases and 4 bases, with 15 bases remaining between them. Germline V CDR1 and CDR2: LNHDA, SQIVND (reference sequence). The CDR3 covers 14 residues. CDR3 residues: CASTPGLGSDTQYF. In DNA, the CDR3 is TGTGCCAGTACCCCGGGGTTGGGTTCAGATACGCAGTATTTT.

V is TRBV3-1 (or the pseudogene TRBV3-2) and J is TRBJ2-1; maybe TRBD2 (6 bases). V lost 3 bases to trimming and J lost 7 bases, with 22 bases between them. The length of the CDR3 is 17 residues. Germline CDR1 and CDR2: LGHDT and YNNKEL (reference sequence). CDR3 loop: CASSHPQGGAVRNEQFF. Written as DNA, the CDR3 is TGTGCCAGCAGCCACCCCCAGGGCGGGGCCGTGAGGAATGAGCAGTTCTTC.

The gene calls are TRBV3-1 (or the pseudogene TRBV3-2) and TRBJ2-1; 9 bases align to TRBD1. The CDR3 extends over 15 amino acids. The germline gives CDR1 LGHDT, CDR2 YNNKEL (reference sequence). V trimming: 0 bases; J trimming: 7 bases; junction bases outside the gene matches: 4. The chain's CDR3 is CASSQEGQGKNEQFF. CDR3 in DNA: TGTGCCAGCAGCCAAGAGGGACAGGGAAAGAATGAGCAGTTCTTC.

This sequence joins TRBV6-5 and TRBJ2-2, with 9 nucleotides matching TRBD1. CDR3 length equals 14 residues. From germline, CDR1 is MNHEY and CDR2 SVGAGI. Losses at the gene ends were 8 bases for V and 2 bases for J; bases not matched to a gene: 3. DNA of the CDR3: TGTGCCAGCTCGACAGGGGGTAACACCGGGGAGCTGTTTTTT. Its protein product is CASSTGGNTGELFF.

CDR3 residues: CASSLAGTNTGELFF. DNA for the CDR3: TGTGCCAGCAGTCTAGCGGGTACGAACACCGGGGAGCTGTTTTTT. The chain employs TRBV3-1 (or the pseudogene TRBV3-2) and TRBJ2-2; 8 bases fit TRBD2. The V gene's germline CDR1 is LGHDT and CDR2 YNNKEL (reference sequence). The CDR3 is made up of 15 amino acids. V shed 6 bases, J shed 0 bases, and the junction held 3 bases outside the gene matches.

The chain employs TRBV5-1 and TRBJ2-7; TRBD2 agrees at 11 bases. V shed 5 bases and J 0 bases; nucleotides not matched to a gene: 4. The CDR3 contains 15 residues. Looked up from germline, CDR1 is SGHRS and CDR2 is YFSETQ. The CDR3 DNA reads TGCGCCAGCAGAAGACTAGCGGGAAGCTCCTACGAGCAGTACTTC. Amino acids: CASRRLAGSSYEQYF.

The CDR3 region is CASSVRGGTEAFF. The DNA of the CDR3 is TGTGCCAGCAGTGTGAGGGGAGGGACTGAAGCTTTCTTT. The chain combines TRBV2 with TRBJ1-1; possibly TRBD1 for D (5 bases). V lost 4 bases and J 5 bases, leaving 11 bases between the germline ends. The CDR3 sequence is 13 residues long. The germline CDR1 and CDR2 sequences are SNHLY and FYNNEI.

V usage is TRBV27 and J usage is TRBJ2-3, with 7 bases matching TRBD2. Looked up from germline, CDR1 is MNHEY and CDR2 is SMNVEV (reference sequence). This CDR3 is 14 amino acids long. After removal of 8 bases from V and 5 bases from J, the junction contained 10 bases not matched to a gene. CDR3 in amino acids: CASQERGPVDTQYF. CDR3 in DNA: TGTGCCAGCCAGGAGCGGGGCCCAGTAGATACGCAGTATTTT.